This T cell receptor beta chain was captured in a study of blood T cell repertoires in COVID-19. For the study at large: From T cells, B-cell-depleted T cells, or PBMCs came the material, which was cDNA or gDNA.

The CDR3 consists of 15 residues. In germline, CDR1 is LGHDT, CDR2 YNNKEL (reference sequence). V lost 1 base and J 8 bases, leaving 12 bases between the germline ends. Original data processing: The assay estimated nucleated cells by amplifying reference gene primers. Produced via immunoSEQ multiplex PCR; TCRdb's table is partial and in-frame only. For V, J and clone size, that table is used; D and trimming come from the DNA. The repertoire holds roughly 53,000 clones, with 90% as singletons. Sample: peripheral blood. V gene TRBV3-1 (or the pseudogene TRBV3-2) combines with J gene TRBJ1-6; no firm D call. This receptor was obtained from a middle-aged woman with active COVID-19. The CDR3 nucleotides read TGTGCCAGCAGCCAAGCAGGAAGTTATTATTCACCCCTCCACTTT. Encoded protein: CASSQAGSYYSPLHF.